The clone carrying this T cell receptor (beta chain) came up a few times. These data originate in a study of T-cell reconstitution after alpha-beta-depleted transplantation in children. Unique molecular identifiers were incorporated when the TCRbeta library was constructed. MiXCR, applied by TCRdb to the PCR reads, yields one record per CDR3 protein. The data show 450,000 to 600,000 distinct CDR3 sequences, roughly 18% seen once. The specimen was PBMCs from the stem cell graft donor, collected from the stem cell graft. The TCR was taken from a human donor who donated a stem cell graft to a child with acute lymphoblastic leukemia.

The CDR3 nucleotides read TGTGCCTGGAGTTTTGGGGAGGGCGAGCAGTACTTC. Its translation is CAWSFGEGEQYF. J is TRBJ2-7 and V is TRBV30; 7 bases match TRBD2. J gave up 6 bases and V 2 bases, and 4 bases lay outside the gene matches. The germline V gene has CDR1 GTSNPN and CDR2 SVGIG (reference sequence). CDR3 length: 12 residues.